The 18 T cell receptor beta chains below come from one sample, sequenced in a study of blood T cell repertoires in COVID-19. The assay was immunoSEQ multiplex PCR, and TCRdb's table has in-frame clones only and misses some. The data show 200,000 or so clones, 70% to 90% seen once. Sequenced input: peripheral blood. The receptors shown here come from a woman in her 70s with active or convalescent COVID-19.

The chain has TRBV5-1 and TRBJ2-1, with 8 bases identical to TRBD2. Per germline, CDR1 SGHRS and CDR2 YFSETQ. J lost 0 bases, V lost 6 bases, and 8 bases had no gene match. The CDR3 runs to 16 residues. In DNA, the CDR3 is TGCGCCAGCAAAGATCTAGCGGGCTCCTCCTACAATGAGCAGTTCTTC. Translated, it gives CASKDLAGSSYNEQFF.

The chain recombines TRBV3-1 (or the pseudogene TRBV3-2) with TRBJ2-5, with TRBD1 as a possible D gene (7 bases). The CDR3 spans 18 residues. The germline gives CDR1 LGHDT, CDR2 YNNKEL (reference sequence). Trimming cost V 0 bases and J 2 bases, with 19 bases left between them. Here the CDR3 DNA reads TGTGCCAGCAGCCAAGATTTGCGGCAGGGGGGTATACAAGAGACCCAGTACTTC. As protein: CASSQDLRQGGIQETQYF.

The chain couples TRBV29-1 to TRBJ2-1; perhaps TRBD2 as D (5 bases). This CDR3 is built from 14 residues. Germline CDR1 and CDR2: SQVTM and ANQGSEA. With 4 bases removed from V and 0 bases from J, the gap between germline ends came to 10 bases. This chain's CDR3 is CSVVRRDSYNEQFF. The DNA of the CDR3 is TGCAGCGTTGTTCGTCGGGACTCCTACAATGAGCAGTTCTTC.

Here the CDR3 DNA reads TGTGCCACCAGTGACCATGGACTAGCGGATTACAATGAGCAGTTCTTC. It yields the protein CATSDHGLADYNEQFF. The chain uses TRBV24-1 and TRBJ2-1; 10 positions match TRBD2. Germline V gives CDR1 KGHDR, CDR2 SFDVKD. The junction had 6 bases not matched to a gene; V was cut back by 4 bases and J by 4 bases. This CDR3 contains 16 residues.

The J gene is TRBJ1-1, the V gene TRBV18; no definite D call. V gave up 3 bases and J gave up 4 bases, with 12 bases separating them. There are 14 residues in the CDR3. Germline values: CDR1 KGHSH, CDR2 LQKENI. DNA for the CDR3: TGTGCCAGCTCACCCGGTGTCAGGTTCACTGAAGCTTTCTTT. It yields the protein CASSPGVRFTEAFF.

Only a few counts were recorded for this clone. The V and J genes are TRBV18 and TRBJ1-2; D is possibly TRBD1 (6 bases). V was shortened by 1 base and J by 0 bases, with 12 bases between the two germline ends. CDR1 is KGHSH, CDR2 LQKENI, per germline. The CDR3 is 16 amino acids. The CDR3 loop reads CASSPLAGEANYGYTF. As DNA, the CDR3 is TGTGCCAGCTCACCACTCGCAGGGGAAGCTAACTATGGCTACACCTTC.

The rearrangement uses TRBV19 and TRBJ1-1; D possibly corresponds to TRBD1 (6 bases). The CDR3 consists of 15 residues. Germline assignment: CDR1 LNHDA and CDR2 SQIVND (reference sequence). Trimming removed 4 bases at V and 2 bases at J, with 14 bases between. CDR3 coding DNA: TGTGCCAGTAGTACACGACGGACAGACAACACTGAAGCTTTCTTT. Translation gives CASSTRRTDNTEAFF.

The chain carries TRBV11-2 and TRBJ2-5, with D perhaps matching TRBD2 (6 bases). The V gene's germline CDR1 is SGHAT and CDR2 FQNNGV. Trimming took off 2 bases at V and 1 base at J, with 14 bases between the two ends. CDR3 size: 16 residues. CDR3 in amino acids: CASSLSPLAFQETQYF. CDR3 bases: TGTGCCAGCAGCTTATCCCCACTAGCTTTCCAAGAGACCCAGTACTTC.

In the case of this clone: The same CDR3 arises from other DNA sequences in this sample as well. The V call is TRBV19, the J call TRBJ2-1; 9 nucleotides align to TRBD2. Germline lookup yields CDR1 LNHDA and CDR2 SQIVND (reference sequence). Unmatched junction bases numbered 7, after V lost 2 bases and J lost 8 bases. The CDR3 has 15 residues. CDR3 residues: CASSIQAGGRHEQFF. The CDR3 nucleotides read TGTGCCAGTAGTATACAAGCGGGAGGCCGCCATGAGCAGTTCTTC.

This chain uses TRBV19 with TRBJ1-1, with TRBD1 identical over 7 bases. The CDR3 is 13 residues long. Germline CDR1 and CDR2: LNHDA and SQIVND (reference sequence). V dropped 3 bases and J dropped 4; count of bases not matched to a gene: 2. The CDR3 loop reads CASSIGTATEAFF. In DNA form, the CDR3 reads TGTGCCAGTAGTATTGGGACAGCCACTGAAGCTTTCTTT.

The chain has TRBV5-5 and TRBJ2-7, with TRBD2 identical over 15 bases. CDR1 and CDR2 (germline): SGHKS, YYEKEE (reference sequence). This CDR3 has 16 residues. Trimming at V came to 4 bases and at J to 4 bases, leaving 6 bases not matched to a gene. This CDR3 is CASSGPGTSGGYEQYF. The CDR3 DNA sequence: TGTGCCAGCAGCGGCCCCGGGACTAGCGGGGGGTACGAGCAGTACTTC.

The V gene is TRBV20-1, the J gene TRBJ2-7; 13 bases align to TRBD2. Looked up from germline, CDR1 is DFQATT and CDR2 is SNEGSKA (reference sequence). This CDR3 region has 17 residues. Trimming at V came to 3 bases and at J to 4 bases, leaving 12 bases not matched to a gene. The chain's CDR3 is CSASGSLAGGLVYEQYF. CDR3 coding DNA: TGCAGTGCTAGTGGTTCACTAGCGGGAGGGCTGGTATACGAGCAGTACTTC.

The rearrangement links TRBV6-1 to TRBJ1-2; 8 nucleotides agree with TRBD1. V was clipped by 3 bases and J by 4 bases; unmatched bases: 7. This CDR3 region has 15 residues. CDR1 is MNHNS and CDR2 is SASEGT in the germline V gene. CDR3 coding DNA: TGTGCCAGCAGTGACCGGACAGGGATATTCTATGGCTACACCTTC. Amino acid sequence: CASSDRTGIFYGYTF.

The chain employs TRBV4-1 and TRBJ1-1, with 7 bases lining up with TRBD1. This CDR3 spans 15 amino acids. The junction had 5 bases not matched to a gene; V was cut back by 3 bases and J by 1 base. The germline V gene has CDR1 MGHRA and CDR2 YSYEKL. The CDR3 sequence: CASSQKDRSNTEAFF. The CDR3 DNA reads as TGCGCCAGCAGCCAGAAGGACAGGTCGAACACTGAAGCTTTCTTT.

The rearrangement joins TRBV7-3 to TRBJ2-1, with TRBD1 identical over 11 bases. The ends lost 1 base at V and 6 bases at J; junction bases unmatched: 2. The CDR3 totals 15 residues. CDR1 SGHTA and CDR2 FQGTGA come from the germline V gene. CDR3 sequence: CASSLMGTGGNEQFF. In DNA, the CDR3 is TGTGCCAGCAGCTTAATGGGGACAGGGGGCAATGAGCAGTTCTTC.

This clone appeared a single time. The chain couples TRBV5-4 to TRBJ2-1; weak D call: TRBD2 (5 bases). This CDR3 has 15 amino acids. Trimming cost V 3 bases and J 9 bases, with 19 bases left between them. CDR1 SGHNT and CDR2 YYREEE come from the germline V gene (reference sequence). CDR3 protein: CASSSRTYDYREQFF. The CDR3 coding sequence is TGTGCCAGCAGCTCTCGGACTTATGACTACCGTGAGCAGTTCTTC. Using reference TRBV5-4 and TRBJ2-1 for the parts outside the CDR3, the full variable domain is ETGVTQSPTHLIKTRGQQVTLRCSSQSGHNTVSWYQQALGQGPQFIFQYYREEENGRGNFPPRFSGLQFPNYSSELNVNALELDDSALYLCASSSRTYDYREQFFGPGTRLTVL.

The chain employs TRBV5-1 and TRBJ1-2; no definite D call. V dropped 5 bases and J dropped 0 bases, with 14 bases sitting between them. This CDR3 contains 15 residues. Germline V gene data show CDR1 as SGHRS and CDR2 as YFSETQ. The CDR3 protein is CASREWETANYGYTF. The CDR3 nucleotides are TGCGCCAGCAGGGAGTGGGAGACTGCTAACTATGGCTACACCTTC. Together with reference TRBV5-1 and TRBJ1-2, the CDR3 gives the full variable domain: KAGVTQTPRYLIKTRGQQVTLSCSPISGHRSVSWYQQTPGQGLQFLFEYFSETQRNKGNFPGRFSGRQFSNSRSEMNVSTLELGDSALYLCASREWETANYGYTFGSGTRLTVV.

This chain links TRBV12-3 or TRBV12-4 with TRBJ2-1; 7 bases are shared with TRBD2. The CDR3 loop spans 13 amino acids. V lost 4 bases, J lost 7 bases, and 4 bases stayed unmatched. The CDR3, as DNA: TGTGCCAGCAGTTCCGACGGGAGGAATGAGCAGTTCTTC. Amino acids: CASSSDGRNEQFF.